This T cell receptor beta chain was recorded in a study of long-term antiretroviral therapy in people with HIV. As for the study in general: The oldest samples precede the 2015 immediate-ART recommendation by about a decade. Study-level results: Gathering of blood took place between the mid-2000s and the late 2010s, possibly under older ART regimens.

Run at survey level, the immunoSEQ assay was version v3.0. Here immunoSEQ multiplex PCR was the method, and the copy in TCRdb shows in-frame clones only, minus some. The top ten clones hold around 15% of a sample with around 26,000 clones, over 80% of them seen once. This clone has only a few counts. Its cognate antigen is unknown. There are 15 residues in the CDR3. From germline, CDR1 is SGHRS and CDR2 YFSETQ. V lost 0 bases and J 4 bases, leaving 13 bases between the germline ends. Clinicians in the United States treated all participants with HIV. Before they underwent DNA extraction, samples held 1-10 million cryopreserved PBMC.

The gene calls are TRBV5-1 and TRBJ1-2, with a weak D call TRBD1 (5 bases). The clonotype was recovered from a man aged 25 to 40 with HIV. The material was unsorted PBMCs, obtained around 4.1 years after starting antiretroviral therapy. The CDR3 sequence: CASSLDGGSTYGYTF. The DNA for the CDR3 is TGCGCCAGCAGCTTGGATGGGGGAAGTACCTATGGCTACACCTTC. Filled out from reference TRBV5-1 and TRBJ1-2, the complete variable domain reads KAGVTQTPRYLIKTRGQQVTLSCSPISGHRSVSWYQQTPGQGLQFLFEYFSETQRNKGNFPGRFSGRQFSNSRSEMNVSTLELGDSALYLCASSLDGGSTYGYTFGSGTRLTVV.